The T cell receptor beta chain described here comes from a study of CD8 T cells in Susac syndrome. Random hexamers were used to reverse transcribe roughly 0.45 to 1 ug of RNA. TCRdb passed the immunoSEQ multiplex PCR reads through MiXCR, listing each CDR3 protein once. The table lists 150,000 to 200,000 distinct CDR3 sequences, around 94% of them singletons. Germline values: CDR1 DFQATT, CDR2 SNEGSKA (reference sequence). This CDR3 is built from 13 residues. V dropped 6 bases and J dropped 6; count of bases not matched to a gene: 7. Sequenced sample: CD4+ T cells from PBMCs. J is TRBJ2-7 and V is TRBV20-1; 11 bases line up with TRBD1. The TCR sequence derives from a human donor in good health. The CDR3 protein is CSADPGQGGEQYF. CDR3 nucleotides: TGCAGTGCCGACCCGGGACAGGGGGGCGAGCAGTACTTC.